A selection of T cell receptor beta chains follows, all from one sample in a study of shared clonotypes between healthy human individuals. Only in-frame clones appear in the TCRdb table, and some are missing; sequencing was by immunoSEQ multiplex PCR. The table has about 2 million clones, about 94% seen once. The sample taken for sequencing was naive CD8+ T cells sorted from blood. Receptor source: a man aged 18-30 years in good health. Each CDR3 is given with its conserved first and last residue. The D gene is left open where the match is weak. Some rows have no size entry. The others give once, few or many, or a class for an expanded clone.

TRBV14,TRBD1,TRBJ1-1,.,TGTGCCAGCAGCCTCATCGCCAGGGGGACTGAAGCTTTCTTT,CASSLIARGTEAFF
TRBV7-6,.,TRBJ1-5,.,TGTGCCAGCAGCCCCGGACCTTTCAATCAGCCCCAGCATTTT,CASSPGPFNQPQHF
TRBV29-1,.,TRBJ2-7,few,TGCAGCGTTGCAGGGGAGGGCTACGAGCAGTACTTC,CSVAGEGYEQYF
TRBV6-5,.,TRBJ2-1,.,TGTGCCAGCAGTCCGGGACGGGCTGGCAATGAGCAGTTCTTC,CASSPGRAGNEQFF
TRBV11-2,.,TRBJ1-4,.,TGTGCCAGCAGCTTTCTGTGGACGGAAGCAACTAATGAAAAACTGTTTTTT,CASSFLWTEATNEKLFF
TRBV6-5,TRBD2,TRBJ2-3,.,TGTGCCAGCAGTTCGACTAGCGGGGCCCCCACAGATACGCAGTATTTT,CASSSTSGAPTDTQYF
TRBV6-5,.,TRBJ2-7,.,TGTGCCAGCGCCCGTGGTGGCACAACCTACGAGCAGTACTTC,CASARGGTTYEQYF
TRBV19,.,TRBJ2-1,once,TGTGCCAGTAGTATAGGAGCCGGTTACAATGAGCAGTTCTTC,CASSIGAGYNEQFF
TRBV5-6,.,TRBJ1-2,.,TGTGCCAGCAGCTTCGGGACGGACTATGGCTACACCTTC,CASSFGTDYGYTF
TRBV6-6,.,TRBJ2-5,.,TGTGCCAGCACCCCGAGGGGGGGTGAGACCCAGTACTTC,CASTPRGGETQYF
TRBV11-2,TRBD2,TRBJ2-7,.,TGTGCCAGCAGCTTATCCGGCGGGGGGTCCTACGAGCAGTACTTC,CASSLSGGGSYEQYF
TRBV7-5,.,TRBJ2-7,.,TGTGCCAGAAGCTTAGGCTGCCTAGCGGGTCCATTAGACTACGAGCAGTACTTC,CARSLGCLAGPLDYEQYF
TRBV10-3,.,TRBJ2-7,.,TGTGCCATCATGAACGTCGCAGGGCTCGTTTACGAGCAGTACTTC,CAIMNVAGLVYEQYF
TRBV27,.,TRBJ2-3,.,TGTGCCAGCAGTTTATTCATATCGCCCACAGATACGCAGTATTTT,CASSLFISPTDTQYF
TRBV4-1,.,TRBJ2-7,.,TGCGCCAGCAGCCAAGTGGAGGGGCTCTCCTACGAGCAGTACTTC,CASSQVEGLSYEQYF
TRBV30,TRBD1,TRBJ2-7,.,TGTGCCTGGAGTGCCGGACAGGGGGCTTCCGAGCAGTACTTC,CAWSAGQGASEQYF
TRBV28,.,TRBJ1-5,.,TGTGCCACACAACCCCTATTTAGCAATCAGCCCCAGCATTTT,CATQPLFSNQPQHF
TRBV5-1,.,TRBJ1-5,few,TGCGCCAGCAGCTTGGATGTGAATCAGCCCCAGCATTTT,CASSLDVNQPQHF
TRBV4-1,.,TRBJ1-6,.,TGCGCCAGCAGCCTTAGACTGGAAAATTCACCCCTCCACTTT,CASSLRLENSPLHF
TRBV10-3,TRBD2,TRBJ2-3,.,TGTGCCATCAGTGAACGGCGTAGCGGGGCGGGCACAGATACGCAGTATTTT,CAISERRSGAGTDTQYF
TRBV6-5,TRBD1,TRBJ2-7,.,TGTGCCAGCAGCCCGACAGGGGGGTACTACGAGCAGTACTTC,CASSPTGGYYEQYF
TRBV5-4,.,TRBJ2-2,.,TGTGCCAGCAGCTATCAGGTCAGGGGGGCGCCGGACACCGGGGAGCTGTTTTTT,CASSYQVRGAPDTGELFF
TRBV13,TRBD1,TRBJ2-7,.,TGTGCCAGCAGCTTGGCCGGACAGGGGTCCTACGAGCAGTACTTC,CASSLAGQGSYEQYF
TRBV10-2,.,TRBJ2-3,.,TGCGCCAGCAGTGAGTCGGTAGCGCTTTCCACAGATACGCAGTATTTT,CASSESVALSTDTQYF
TRBV6-5,.,TRBJ2-1,.,TGTGCCAGCAGTTACGGCTTAAGCTCCTACAATGAGCAGTTCTTC,CASSYGLSSYNEQFF
TRBV18,TRBD2,TRBJ2-1,.,TGTGCCAGCTCACCACCCCTTAGGCGGGAGAGCAATGAGCAGTTCTTC,CASSPPLRRESNEQFF
TRBV27,.,TRBJ1-2,.,TGTGCCAGCAGTTTAGCGCGGGACTATGGCTACACCTTC,CASSLARDYGYTF
TRBV19,.,TRBJ2-2,.,TGTGCCAGTAGTATGCCAGGGTGGAACACCGGGGAGCTGTTTTTT,CASSMPGWNTGELFF
TRBV2,.,TRBJ2-6,.,TGTGCCAGCAGCGGGCGGGACAGTCCCATCTCTGGGGCCAACGTCCTGACTTTC,CASSGRDSPISGANVLTF